The 14 T cell receptor beta chains reported below all come from one sample, sequenced in a study of blood T cell repertoires in COVID-19. TCRdb keeps only in-frame clones here, not all; method: immunoSEQ multiplex PCR. The table shows a few hundred thousand clones, with 80% to 90% occurring only once. Sequenced sample: PBMCs or T cells enriched from blood (not recorded which). The receptors here all came from a woman in her forties or fifties who had recovered from COVID-19.

The chain couples TRBV10-3 to TRBJ2-7; 8 positions agree with TRBD2. The V gene's germline CDR1 is ENHRY and CDR2 SYGVKD. V was clipped by 2 bases and J by 6 bases; unmatched bases: 6. The CDR3 extends over 14 amino acids. This CDR3 is CAISERGGIGEQYF. CDR3 bases: TGTGCCATCAGTGAGCGGGGGGGGATAGGCGAGCAGTACTTC.

This chain links TRBV30 with TRBJ1-1; no clear D. The CDR3 runs 12 residues. Germline CDR1 reads GTSNPN; CDR2 reads SVGIG (reference sequence). Trimming left V 3 bases short and J 3 bases short, with 8 bases between. The CDR3 bases are TGTGCCTGGAGCCCCAGCGACACTGAAGCTTTCTTT. Translating gives CAWSPSDTEAFF.

The rearrangement joins TRBV5-5 to TRBJ1-4; TRBD1 is a possible D gene (5 bases). The CDR3 extends over 17 amino acids. The V and J ends lost 1 base and 5 bases respectively, with 18 bases between them. Germline V gives CDR1 SGHKS, CDR2 YYEKEE (reference sequence). The CDR3 region has the DNA TGTGCCAGCAGCTTGTCGCTCCGGCAGGGAGGGAATGAAAAACTGTTTTTT. Its protein is CASSLSLRQGGNEKLFF.

CDR3 loop: CASSQLEETYEQYF. CDR3 DNA: TGTGCCAGCAGCCAATTAGAGGAAACCTACGAGCAGTACTTC. The V call is TRBV16, the J call TRBJ2-7; no firm D call. Trimming cost V 1 base and J 2 bases, with 9 bases left between them. The CDR3 is 14 amino acids. Germline loops: CDR1 KGHSY, CDR2 FQNENV.

V is TRBV7-2 and J is TRBJ1-2; weak D call: TRBD1 (6 bases). Trimming took 1 base from V and 8 from J, leaving 11 bases between them. This CDR3 is 13 amino acids long. The germline CDR1 and CDR2 sequences are SGHTA and FQGNSA. CDR3 loop: CASSLEWGQGYTF. The CDR3 nucleotides read TGTGCCAGCAGCTTAGAATGGGGGCAAGGCTACACCTTC. Full variable domain (rest looked up from reference TRBV7-2 and TRBJ1-2): GAGVSQSPSNKVTEKGKDVELRCDPISGHTALYWYRQSLGQGLEFLIYFQGNSAPDKSGLPSDRFSAERTGGSVSTLTIQRTQQEDSAVYLCASSLEWGQGYTFGSGTRLTVV.

This sequence joins TRBV5-6 and TRBJ2-7, with TRBD1 identical over 10 bases. Looked up from germline, CDR1 is SGHDT and CDR2 is YYEEEE. This CDR3 comprises 16 residues. J lost 1 base, V lost 4 bases, and 8 bases had no gene match. The CDR3 here is CASSAYGTGESYEQYF. The CDR3 DNA is TGTGCCAGCAGCGCATACGGGACAGGGGAGTCCTACGAGCAGTACTTC.

This chain uses TRBV2 with TRBJ1-2, with TRBD1 identical over 10 bases. From germline, CDR1 is SNHLY and CDR2 FYNNEI. This CDR3 region has 16 residues. J lost 7 bases, V lost 1 base, and 9 bases had no gene match. The CDR3 here is CASSEGLETGGRGYTF. The CDR3 DNA sequence: TGTGCCAGCAGTGAAGGTCTTGAGACAGGGGGCCGTGGCTACACCTTC.

The genes are TRBV7-2 and TRBJ2-4, with a weak D call TRBD2 (6 bases). Between the trimmed V and J ends, which lost 3 bases and 3 bases, there was a span of 12 bases. The CDR3 sequence is 15 residues long. Germline V gives CDR1 SGHTA, CDR2 FQGNSA. The CDR3 nucleotides are TGTGCCAGCAGCTTCGGGGGTATCGGCAAAAACATTCAGTACTTC. Protein product: CASSFGGIGKNIQYF.

Written as DNA, the CDR3 is TGCGCCAGCAGCCCGTTGTATACAGCCAACACTGAAGCTTTCTTT. This gives the protein CASSPLYTANTEAFF. This chain links TRBV4-1 with TRBJ1-1; no reliable D call. The germline V gene has CDR1 MGHRA and CDR2 YSYEKL. The ends were cut back, 4 bases at V and 2 bases at J, with 14 bases in the middle. This CDR3 has 15 residues.

The chain carries TRBV4-1 and TRBJ1-1, with a tentative D call TRBD1 (6 bases). Trimming stripped 2 bases from V and 1 base from J, with 8 bases between. Germline assignment: CDR1 MGHRA and CDR2 YSYEKL. CDR3 size: 14 residues. The CDR3 loop is CASSQQGWNTEAFF. The CDR3 DNA follows: TGCGCCAGCAGCCAACAGGGGTGGAACACTGAAGCTTTCTTT.

This chain uses TRBV7-2 with TRBJ1-5; the D gene is possibly TRBD1 (5 bases). CDR1 and CDR2 from the germline V gene are SGHTA and FQGNSA. The CDR3 runs to 14 residues. Trimming cost V 6 bases and J 2 bases, with 11 bases left between them. DNA of the CDR3: TGTGCCAGCAGTTCCGACAGTCGCAATCAGCCCCAGCATTTT. Its protein product is CASSSDSRNQPQHF.

This chain links TRBV6-5 with TRBJ1-5, with D perhaps TRBD1 (5 bases). This CDR3 has 14 residues. V was clipped by 9 bases and J by 3 bases, with 15 bases between them. Germline V gene sequence: CDR1 MNHEY, CDR2 SVGAGI. The DNA for the CDR3 is TGTGCCAGTTCTTCCCGGGGACTCAATCAGCCCCAGCATTTT. Its protein is CASSSRGLNQPQHF.

V usage is TRBV7-2 and J usage is TRBJ1-5; no firm D call. The CDR3 consists of 16 residues. V was clipped by 1 base and J by 7 bases, with 17 bases between them. From germline, CDR1 is SGHTA and CDR2 FQGNSA. The CDR3 region has the DNA TGTGCCAGCAGCTTAGATTTATCAGTTCTCGGGCAGCCCCAGCATTTT. Translated: CASSLDLSVLGQPQHF.

The CDR3 spells CASTLTTGSYEQYF. DNA of the CDR3: TGTGCCAGCACCCTAACGACGGGTTCCTACGAGCAGTACTTC. V gene TRBV2 combines with J gene TRBJ2-7; D remains unclear. Germline CDR1 reads SNHLY; CDR2 reads FYNNEI. The CDR3 length is 14 residues. V was shortened by 7 bases and J by 1 base, with 14 bases between the two germline ends.